This T cell receptor beta chain was obtained from a study of control samples from healthy donors and cancer patients. Using immunoSEQ multiplex PCR, the repertoire was profiled, and TCRdb retains in-frame clones only, with some absent. The table includes about 130,000 clones, roughly 87% detected once. This CDR3 comprises 19 residues. The chain joins TRBV21-1 to TRBJ2-1; the table's TRBD2 call for D was not verified on the DNA. TRBV21-1 is deemed a pseudogene. Specimen: blood. The receptor comes from a man aged 18 to 29 in good health. CDR3 nucleotides: TGTGCCAGCAGCAAAGAAGGGACTAGCGGGGAGAGCTCCTACAATGAGCAGTTCTTC. Its translation is CASSKEGTSGESSYNEQFF.